Listed here are 3 T cell receptor beta chains from one sample, sequenced in a study. TCRdb fed the RT-PCR reads into MiXCR, producing one record per CDR3 protein. The table shows fewer than 800,000 distinct CDR3 sequences, with more than 13% occurring only once. The sequenced material came from memory CD4+ T cells from blood. These receptors were collected from a female donor in good health, serving as a healthy control.

This chain links TRBV5-1 with TRBJ2-7, with 10 positions matching TRBD1. Germline values: CDR1 SGHRS, CDR2 YFSETQ. CDR3 length: 14 residues. V dropped 3 bases and J dropped 4; count of bases not matched to a gene: 4. The CDR3 region is CASSSEGQGYEQYF. In DNA form, the CDR3 reads TGCGCCAGCAGCTCGGAGGGACAGGGGTACGAGCAGTACTTC.

The genes are TRBV7-9 and TRBJ2-1, with 8 bases lining up with TRBD1. Germline lookup yields CDR1 SEHNR and CDR2 FQNEAQ (reference sequence). J was trimmed by 7 bases and V by 1 base; bases with no gene match: 6. CDR3 length: 15 amino acids. The DNA for the CDR3 is TGTGCCAGCAGCTTAGACGCCAGGGGGCTTAATGAGCAGTTCTTC. Its translation is CASSLDARGLNEQFF.

The chain uses TRBV20-1 and TRBJ1-6; D gene unclear. The CDR3 is made up of 12 amino acids. Looked up from germline, CDR1 is DFQATT and CDR2 is SNEGSKA (reference sequence). V lost 3 bases to trimming and J lost 6 bases, with 6 bases between them. The CDR3 coding sequence is TGCAGTGCTAGTTCTACTAATTCACCCCTCCACTTT. Amino acids: CSASSTNSPLHF.